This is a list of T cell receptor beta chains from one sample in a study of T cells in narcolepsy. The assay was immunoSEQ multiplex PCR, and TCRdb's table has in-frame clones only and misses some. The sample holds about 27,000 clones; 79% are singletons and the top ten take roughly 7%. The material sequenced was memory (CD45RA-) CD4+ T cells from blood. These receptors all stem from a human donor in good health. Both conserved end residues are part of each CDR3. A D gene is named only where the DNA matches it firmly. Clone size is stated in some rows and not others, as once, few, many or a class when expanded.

CASSQVLAGAGAKNIQYF,TGTGCCAGCAGCCAAGTGCTGGCGGGAGCGGGGGCCAAAAACATTCAGTACTTC,TRBV4-2,-,TRBD2,TRBJ2-4
CATSSTSLDRAKAFF,TGTGCCACCAGCTCGACGAGTTTAGACAGGGCCAAAGCTTTCTTT,TRBV15,-,TRBD1,TRBJ1-1
CASSVGGGFGEQFF,TGTGCCAGCAGTGTGGGCGGGGGTTTCGGTGAGCAGTTCTTC,TRBV2,-,TRBD2,TRBJ2-1
CASSSTGGDQPQHF,TGTGCCAGCAGCTCGACAGGGGGGGACCAGCCCCAGCATTTT,TRBV7-2,-,TRBD1,TRBJ1-5
CASSAIARAGYF,TGTGCCAGCAGTGCGATTGCCAGGGCTGGGTACTTC,TRBV2,-,-,TRBJ2-4
CASRTRLGPQNIQYF,TGTGCCAGCAGGACTCGATTAGGGCCCCAAAACATTCAGTACTTC,TRBV2,-,-,TRBJ2-4
CASIPQGQGALGTEAFF,TGTGCCAGCATCCCGCAAGGACAGGGGGCGCTTGGGACTGAAGCTTTCTTT,TRBV5-6,-,TRBD1,TRBJ1-1
CSVEDRGRGQGATEAFF,TGCAGCGTTGAAGATCGGGGGCGCGGTCAGGGAGCTACTGAAGCTTTCTTT,TRBV29-1,-,-,TRBJ1-1
CASSSSGGLDNYGYTF,TGTGCCAGCAGCTCCTCAGGGGGCCTAGATAACTATGGCTACACCTTC,TRBV7-9,-,TRBD1,TRBJ1-2
CATSRAGREVNEQFF,TGTGCCACCAGCAGGGCGGGGAGGGAGGTCAATGAGCAGTTCTTC,TRBV15,-,TRBD2,TRBJ2-1
CASSKGVLAGHTDTQYF,TGTGCCAGCAGCAAAGGTGTGCTAGCGGGCCACACAGATACGCAGTATTTT,TRBV21-1,-,-,TRBJ2-3
CASRKWTGEAAGANVLTF,TGTGCCAGCCGCAAGTGGACAGGGGAAGCTGCTGGGGCCAACGTCCTGACTTTC,TRBV27,-,TRBD1,TRBJ2-6
CASSKREGYEQYF,TGTGCCAGCAGCAAGCGGGAGGGTTACGAGCAGTACTTC,TRBV6-9,-,TRBD2,TRBJ2-7
CASSLQGPDTEAFF,TGTGCCAGCAGCTTACAAGGCCCTGACACTGAAGCTTTCTTT,TRBV7-3,-,-,TRBJ1-1
CAWSPLFGGSTDTQYF,TGTGCCTGGAGTCCGCTCTTTGGGGGAAGCACAGATACGCAGTATTTT,TRBV30,-,-,TRBJ2-3
CASSPPGQIFKQYF,TGTGCCAGCTCACCACCGGGACAGATTTTCAAGCAGTACTTC,TRBV18,-,TRBD1,TRBJ2-5
CASSEASRVGGGYTF,TGTGCCAGCAGTGAAGCGTCCAGGGTAGGAGGTGGCTACACCTTC,TRBV6-1,few,-,TRBJ1-2
CASSTHRGAEKLFF,TGTGCCAGTAGTACACACAGGGGAGCCGAAAAACTGTTTTTT,TRBV19,-,TRBD1,TRBJ1-4
CASSLAGGRSYNEQFF,TGCGCCAGCAGTTTAGCGGGAGGTCGCTCCTACAATGAGCAGTTCTTC,TRBV5-1,-,TRBD2,TRBJ2-1
CASSQPGQGSRYEQYF,TGTGCCAGCAGTCAACCGGGACAGGGTTCCCGATACGAGCAGTACTTC,TRBV28,few,TRBD1,TRBJ2-7
CATSRDAGSQETQYF,TGTGCCACCAGCAGAGACGCGGGGAGCCAAGAGACCCAGTACTTC,TRBV15,-,-,TRBJ2-5
CASSLDGFGYTF,TGTGCCAGCAGCTTAGATGGTTTTGGCTACACCTTC,TRBV11-3,-,-,TRBJ1-2
CASSLHTLSGTEAFF,TGTGCCAGCAGTTTACATACCCTCTCGGGGACTGAAGCTTTCTTT,TRBV28,few,-,TRBJ1-1
CSVVPGQGISGYTF,TGCAGCGTTGTCCCGGGACAGGGGATTTCTGGCTACACCTTC,TRBV29-1,-,TRBD1,TRBJ1-2
CASTPGAYDSGNTIYF,TGTGCCAGCACCCCCGGAGCGTACGACTCTGGAAACACCATATATTTT,TRBV7-9,medium-sized,-,TRBJ1-3
CASSLGVADLRAFF,TGTGCCAGCAGCTTAGGGGTGGCAGATCTCCGGGCTTTCTTT,TRBV7-9,-,-,TRBJ1-1
CASSWINEKLFF,TGTGCCAGCAGCTGGATTAATGAAAAACTGTTTTTT,TRBV7-8,-,-,TRBJ1-4
CASSLKGGGVLSGNTIYF,TGTGCCAGCAGTTTAAAGGGCGGGGGGGTTCTCTCTGGAAACACCATATATTTT,TRBV27,once,-,TRBJ1-3
CASSFLTGGGTGELFF,TGCGCCAGCAGCTTCCTCACAGGGGGCGGAACCGGGGAGCTGTTTTTT,TRBV4-1,-,TRBD1,TRBJ2-2
CASSLGLGPDGYTF,TGTGCCAGCAGCTTAGGTCTGGGTCCGGATGGCTACACCTTC,TRBV7-2,-,-,TRBJ1-2
CASSRTSGTYEQYF,TGTGCCAGCAGTCGGACTAGCGGGACCTACGAGCAGTACTTC,TRBV6-5,few,TRBD2,TRBJ2-7
CATPNVPGQGSGGYTF,TGTGCCACCCCTAATGTACCGGGACAGGGTTCGGGGGGCTACACCTTC,TRBV5-4,-,TRBD1,TRBJ1-2